This T cell receptor (beta chain) is from a study of cytomegalovirus exposure and HLA in healthy donors. The CDR3 sequence is 15 residues long. Germline CDR1 and CDR2: MDHEN and SYDVKM. V was pared by 6 bases and J by 3 bases, with 15 bases between. It was with 60 Vbeta and 13 Jbeta primers that the PCR ran. Only in-frame clones appear in the TCRdb table, and some are missing; sequencing was by immunoSEQ multiplex PCR. The data hold around 150,000 clones, with 75% to 85% observed a single time. This clonotype was sampled from a man aged 50-59 years in good health and CMV-seropositive. Material for sequencing was PBMCs. The J gene is TRBJ1-3, the V gene TRBV28, with D unresolved. CDR3 protein: CASSRRGNGGNTIYF. CDR3 nucleotide sequence: TGTGCCAGCAGCCGCCGAGGCAACGGTGGAAACACCATATATTTT.